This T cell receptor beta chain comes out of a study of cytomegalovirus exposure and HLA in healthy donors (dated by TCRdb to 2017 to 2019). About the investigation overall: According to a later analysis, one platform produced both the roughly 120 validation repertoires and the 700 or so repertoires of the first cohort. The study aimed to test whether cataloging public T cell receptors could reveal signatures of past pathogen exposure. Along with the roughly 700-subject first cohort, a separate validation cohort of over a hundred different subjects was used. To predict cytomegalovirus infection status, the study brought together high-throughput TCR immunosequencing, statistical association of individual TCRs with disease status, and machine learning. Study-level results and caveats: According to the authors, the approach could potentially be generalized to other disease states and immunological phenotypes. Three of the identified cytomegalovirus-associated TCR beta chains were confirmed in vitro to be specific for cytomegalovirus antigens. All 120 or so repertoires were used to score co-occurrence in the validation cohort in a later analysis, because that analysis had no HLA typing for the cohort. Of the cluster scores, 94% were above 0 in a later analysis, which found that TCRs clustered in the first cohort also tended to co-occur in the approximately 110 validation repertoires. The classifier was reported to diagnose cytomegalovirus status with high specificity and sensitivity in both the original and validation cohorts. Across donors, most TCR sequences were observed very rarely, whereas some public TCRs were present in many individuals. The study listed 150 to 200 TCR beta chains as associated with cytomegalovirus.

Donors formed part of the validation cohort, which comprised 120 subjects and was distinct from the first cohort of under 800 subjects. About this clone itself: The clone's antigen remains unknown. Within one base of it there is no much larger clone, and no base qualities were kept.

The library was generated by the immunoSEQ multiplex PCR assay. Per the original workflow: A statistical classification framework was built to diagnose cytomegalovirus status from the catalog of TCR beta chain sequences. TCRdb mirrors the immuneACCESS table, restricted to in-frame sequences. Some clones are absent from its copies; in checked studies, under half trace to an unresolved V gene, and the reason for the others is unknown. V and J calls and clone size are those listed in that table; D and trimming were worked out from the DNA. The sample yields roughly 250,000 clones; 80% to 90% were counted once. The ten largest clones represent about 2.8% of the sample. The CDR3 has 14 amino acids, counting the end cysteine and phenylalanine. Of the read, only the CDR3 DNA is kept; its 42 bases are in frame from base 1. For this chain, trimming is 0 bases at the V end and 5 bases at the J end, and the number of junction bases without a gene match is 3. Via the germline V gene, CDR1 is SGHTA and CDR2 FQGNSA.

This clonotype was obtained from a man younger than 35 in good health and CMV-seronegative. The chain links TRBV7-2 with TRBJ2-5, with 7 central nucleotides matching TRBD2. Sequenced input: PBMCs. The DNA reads TGTGCCAGCAGCTTAGCAGGTAGCGGGGAGACCCAGTACTTC. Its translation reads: CASSLAGSGETQYF.